The clone carrying this T cell receptor beta chain was detected a few times. cDNA synthesis used the whole RNA isolate, giving expressed TCRB sequences. Using immunoSEQ multiplex PCR, the repertoire was profiled, and TCRdb retains in-frame clones only, with some absent. The sample comprises about 250,000 clones, 13% to 15% of which are singletons, and more than 0.025% rests with the top ten. The data originate from a study of beta chain features in type 1 diabetes. CDR1 is MNHEY, CDR2 SVGAGI, per germline. With 5 bases clipped from V and 3 bases from J, the junction kept 5 bases outside the gene matches. The CDR3 loop spans 15 amino acids.

The specimen was naive CD4+ T cells from blood. The sequence was collected from a woman aged 40 to 50 in good health. The rearrangement uses TRBV6-5 and TRBJ2-3, with 10 nucleotides matching TRBD2. CDR3 protein: CASSIAGGRTDTQYF. CDR3 sequence (DNA): TGTGCCAGCAGTATAGCGGGGGGCAGGACAGATACGCAGTATTTT.